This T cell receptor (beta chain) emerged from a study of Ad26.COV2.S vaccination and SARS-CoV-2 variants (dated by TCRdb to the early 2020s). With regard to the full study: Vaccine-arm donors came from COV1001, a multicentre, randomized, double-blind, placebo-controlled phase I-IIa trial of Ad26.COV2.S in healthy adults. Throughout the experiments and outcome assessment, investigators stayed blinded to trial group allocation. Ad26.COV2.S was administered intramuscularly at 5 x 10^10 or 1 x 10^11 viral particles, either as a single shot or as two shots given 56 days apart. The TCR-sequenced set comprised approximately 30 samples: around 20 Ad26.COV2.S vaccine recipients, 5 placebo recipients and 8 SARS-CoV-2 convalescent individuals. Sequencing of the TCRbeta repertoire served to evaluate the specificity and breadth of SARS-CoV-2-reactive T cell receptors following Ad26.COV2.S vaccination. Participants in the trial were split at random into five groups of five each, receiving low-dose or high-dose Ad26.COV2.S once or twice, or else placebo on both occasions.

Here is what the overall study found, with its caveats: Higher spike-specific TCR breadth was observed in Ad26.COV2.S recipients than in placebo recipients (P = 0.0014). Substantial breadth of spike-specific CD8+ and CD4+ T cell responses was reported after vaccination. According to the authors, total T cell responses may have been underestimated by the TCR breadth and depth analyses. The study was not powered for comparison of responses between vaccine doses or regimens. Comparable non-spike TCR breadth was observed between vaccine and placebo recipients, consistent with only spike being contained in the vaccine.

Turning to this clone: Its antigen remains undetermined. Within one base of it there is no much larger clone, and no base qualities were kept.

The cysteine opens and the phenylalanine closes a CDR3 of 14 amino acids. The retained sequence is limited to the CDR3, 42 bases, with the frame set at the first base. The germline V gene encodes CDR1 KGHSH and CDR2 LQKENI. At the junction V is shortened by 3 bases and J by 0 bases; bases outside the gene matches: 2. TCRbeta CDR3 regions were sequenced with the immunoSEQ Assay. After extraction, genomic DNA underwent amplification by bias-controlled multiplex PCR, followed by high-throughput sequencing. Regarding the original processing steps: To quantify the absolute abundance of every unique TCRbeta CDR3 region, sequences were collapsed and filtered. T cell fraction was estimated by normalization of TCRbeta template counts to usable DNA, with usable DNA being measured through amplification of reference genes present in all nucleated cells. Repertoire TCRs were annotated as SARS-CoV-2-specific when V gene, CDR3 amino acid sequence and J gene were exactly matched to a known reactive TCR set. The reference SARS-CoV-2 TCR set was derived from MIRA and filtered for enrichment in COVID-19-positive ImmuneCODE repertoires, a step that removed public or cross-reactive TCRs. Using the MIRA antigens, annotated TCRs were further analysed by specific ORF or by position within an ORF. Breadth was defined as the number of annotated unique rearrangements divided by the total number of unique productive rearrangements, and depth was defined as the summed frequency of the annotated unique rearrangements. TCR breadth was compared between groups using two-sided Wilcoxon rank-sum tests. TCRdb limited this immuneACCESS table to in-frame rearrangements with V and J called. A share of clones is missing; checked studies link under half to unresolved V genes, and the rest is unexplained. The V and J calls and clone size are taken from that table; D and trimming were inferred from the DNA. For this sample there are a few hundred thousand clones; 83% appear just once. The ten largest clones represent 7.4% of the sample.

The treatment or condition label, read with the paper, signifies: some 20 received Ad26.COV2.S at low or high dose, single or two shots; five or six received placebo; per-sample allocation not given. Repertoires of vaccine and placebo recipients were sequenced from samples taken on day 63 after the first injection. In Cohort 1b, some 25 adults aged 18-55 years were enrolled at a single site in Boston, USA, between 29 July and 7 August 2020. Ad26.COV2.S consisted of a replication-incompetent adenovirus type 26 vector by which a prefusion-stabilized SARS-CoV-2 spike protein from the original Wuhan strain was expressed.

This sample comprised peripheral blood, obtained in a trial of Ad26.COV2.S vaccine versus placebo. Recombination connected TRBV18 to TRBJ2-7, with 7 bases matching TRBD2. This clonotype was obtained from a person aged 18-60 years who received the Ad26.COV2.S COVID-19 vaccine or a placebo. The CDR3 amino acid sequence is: CASSPGRGSYEQYF. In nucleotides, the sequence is TGTGCCAGCTCACCGGGGAGGGGCTCCTACGAGCAGTACTTC.